The next 18 T cell receptor beta chains were all read from a single sample in a study of T-cell reconstitution after alpha-beta-depleted transplantation in children (dated by TCRdb to the mid-2010s). According to the study, the label for this sample's treatment or condition signals: allogeneic hematopoietic cell transplantation with graft depleted of TCRalphabeta T cells and CD19 B cells. The library came from PCR. Sequencer: Illumina HiSeq 2500. To normalize quantification of the TCRbeta repertoire, the TCR libraries were built with molecular barcoding that relied on unique molecular identifiers. TCRdb redid the processing of the public reads, applying fastp at Q25 and MiXCR, and retained in-frame beta chains. Identical CDR3 proteins give one entry, which carries the most common genes and DNA. This sample gives around 250,000 distinct CDR3 sequences in total; roughly 24% of them show up just once. More than 2% of the sample lies in the top ten.

Sequences were derived from PBMCs, sampled before TCRalphabeta/CD19-depleted stem cell transplant. Receptor source: a girl aged 2-9 years with Fanconi anemia, due to receive a stem cell transplant.

V usage is TRBV5-1 and J usage is TRBJ2-6; D gene unclear. This CDR3 is built from 16 residues. V was clipped by 1 base and J by 0 bases, with 8 bases between them. Per the germline V gene, CDR1 is SGHRS and CDR2 is YFSETQ. The CDR3 region has the DNA TGCGCCAGCAGCTTGACTCGACACTCTGGGGCCAACGTCCTGACTTTC. This codes for CASSLTRHSGANVLTF.

This sequence joins TRBV11-3 and TRBJ2-2; tentative D call: TRBD1 (6 bases). Germline CDR1 is SGHNT and CDR2 is YENEEA. Trimming removed 4 bases from V and 5 bases from J, with 8 bases in between. There are 13 residues in the CDR3. The CDR3 region has the DNA TGTGCCAGCAGCTCCCAGGGGACCGGGGAGCTGTTTTTT. It encodes CASSSQGTGELFF.

This clonotype showed up just a few times. The chain links TRBV2 to TRBJ2-1; 9 bases are a match to TRBD1. CDR1 is SNHLY and CDR2 is FYNNEI in the germline V gene. This CDR3 is 16 amino acids long. J lost 7 bases, V lost 7 bases, and 14 bases had no gene match. CDR3 region: CASTSGTGIFINEQFF. CDR3 bases: TGTGCCAGCACGTCCGGGACAGGGATTTTCATTAATGAGCAGTTCTTC.

The chain has TRBV2 and TRBJ2-1; D is perhaps TRBD2 (6 bases). Germline lookup yields CDR1 SNHLY and CDR2 FYNNEI. The CDR3 runs 15 residues. Trimming left V 4 bases short and J 4 bases short, with 14 bases between. CDR3 bases: TGTGCCAGCAGTGTGCCGGGGGAATTTTACAATGAGCAGTTCTTC. As protein: CASSVPGEFYNEQFF.

The table lists this clonotype with many counts. The chain has TRBV10-3 and TRBJ1-1; possible D gene TRBD1, 5 bases. Germline V lookup: CDR1 ENHRY, CDR2 SYGVKD. The CDR3 loop spans 16 amino acids. Trimming removed 0 bases from V and 1 base from J, with 12 bases in between. CDR3 nucleotides: TGTGCCATCAGTGAGTCATTACGGCAGGGGAACACTGAAGCTTTCTTT. Protein sequence: CAISESLRQGNTEAFF.

V gene TRBV7-2 combines with J gene TRBJ2-2; unclear D gene. This CDR3 has 14 amino acids. V was cut by 7 bases and J by 5 bases, with 14 bases left in between. The V gene's germline CDR1 is SGHTA and CDR2 FQGNSA. The CDR3 nucleotides read TGTGCCAGCAACTACCAAAGCGATACCGGGGAGCTGTTTTTT. The encoded protein is CASNYQSDTGELFF.

In this sample, this clonotype turned up many times. The rearrangement uses TRBV20-1 and TRBJ2-2, with 7 bases lining up with TRBD1. The CDR3 length is 17 residues. V was clipped by 1 base and J by 1 base; unmatched bases: 9. Germline CDR1 and CDR2: DFQATT and SNEGSKA (reference sequence). CDR3 nucleotide sequence: TGCAGTGCTAGAGTGGCAGGGGGATCGAAGAACACCGGGGAGCTGTTTTTT. Encoded protein: CSARVAGGSKNTGELFF.

This clonotype occurred many times. V is TRBV29-1 and J is TRBJ1-2; 7 bases fit TRBD1. V shed 7 bases and J 0 bases; nucleotides not matched to a gene: 2. This CDR3 has 12 residues. Germline values: CDR1 SQVTM, CDR2 ANQGSEA. CDR3 amino acids: CSGRGPNYGYTF. CDR3 nucleotides: TGCAGCGGTAGGGGGCCTAACTATGGCTACACCTTC.

The V and J genes are TRBV7-8 and TRBJ2-1; D gene ambiguous. There are 17 residues in the CDR3. Per germline, CDR1 SGHVS and CDR2 FQNEAQ. V shed 4 bases and J shed 0 bases, with 16 bases lying between them. This CDR3 reads CASSSPGGVGSYNEQFF. The CDR3 DNA reads TGTGCCAGCAGCTCCCCTGGCGGCGTCGGCTCCTACAATGAGCAGTTCTTC. Supplemented by reference TRBV7-8 and TRBJ2-1, the full variable domain reads GAGVSQSPRYKVAKRGQDVALRCDPISGHVSLFWYQQALGQGPEFLTYFQNEAQLDKSGLPSDRFFAERPEGSVSTLKIQRTQQEDSAVYLCASSSPGGVGSYNEQFFGPGTRLTVL.

In its sample, this clonotype was seen many times. The V call is TRBV5-1, the J call TRBJ2-7; TRBD1 aligns across 8 bases. CDR3 length equals 14 residues. Germline V gene lookup returns CDR1 SGHRS and CDR2 YFSETQ. After removal of 1 base from V and 2 bases from J, the junction contained 2 bases not matched to a gene. The DNA for the CDR3 is TGCGCCAGCAGCTTGAGGGACAGGACCTACGAGCAGTACTTC. It encodes CASSLRDRTYEQYF.

This clonotype has at least ten counts. V is TRBV20-1 and J is TRBJ1-2, with D hard to call. Germline CDR1 is DFQATT and CDR2 is SNEGSKA (reference sequence). Trimming cost V 4 bases and J 5 bases, with 8 bases left between them. The CDR3 contains 11 residues. In DNA, the CDR3 is TGCAGTGCTATTTCAGCGTATGGCTACACCTTC. Its protein product is CSAISAYGYTF.

This clonotype has a count of ten or more. This chain uses TRBV12-3 or TRBV12-4 with TRBJ2-2; TRBD1 might be the D (6 bases). The V gene lost 0 bases and the J gene lost 5 bases, with 10 bases spanning the gap. The CDR3 is made up of 15 amino acids. CDR3 loop: CASSLAVQGTGELFF. The CDR3 nucleotides read TGTGCCAGCAGTTTAGCGGTTCAGGGGACCGGGGAGCTGTTTTTT.

Only a few counts were recorded for this clonotype. The gene calls are TRBV7-9 and TRBJ2-1, with D perhaps matching TRBD1 (5 bases). The V gene lost 2 bases and the J gene lost 2 bases, with 7 bases spanning the gap. This CDR3 spans 14 amino acids. Germline assignment: CDR1 SEHNR and CDR2 FQNEAQ (reference sequence). In DNA, the CDR3 is TGTGCCAGCAGCTTACCAGGGACCTACAATGAGCAGTTCTTC. Translation: CASSLPGTYNEQFF.

This clonotype was seen a single time. The chain combines TRBV6-2 or TRBV6-3 with TRBJ2-2, with D unresolved. Trimming took 6 bases from V and 7 from J, leaving 12 bases between them. Per the germline V gene, CDR1 is MNHEY and CDR2 is SVGEGT. The CDR3 spans 13 residues. The CDR3 DNA sequence: TGTGCCAGCAGACTCGGATTGATCGGGGAGCTGTTTTTT. Amino acids: CASRLGLIGELFF.

This clonotype was counted a few times. This sequence joins TRBV5-4 and TRBJ1-2; TRBD1 agrees at 7 bases. Germline CDR1 SGHNT, CDR2 YYREEE (reference sequence). V lost 4 bases, J lost 0 bases, and 3 bases stayed unmatched. The CDR3 covers 14 residues. Written as DNA, the CDR3 is TGTGCCAGCAGCGGGCAGGGGGCTAACTATGGCTACACCTTC. This sequence encodes CASSGQGANYGYTF.

This chain connects TRBV20-1 to TRBJ1-1; tentatively, D is TRBD1 (6 bases). The CDR3 is 13 residues long. The V end was cut by 3 bases, the J end by 5 bases, with 13 bases between. From germline, CDR1 is DFQATT and CDR2 SNEGSKA (reference sequence). CDR3 nucleotide sequence: TGCAGTGCTAGGGAATCAGGGGAGACTGAAGCTTTCTTT. Its translation is CSARESGETEAFF.

This clonotype appeared a few times. This sequence joins TRBV7-3 and TRBJ2-1, with D uncertain. Germline V gives CDR1 SGHTA, CDR2 FQGTGA. This CDR3 region has 14 residues. Deletions cut 2 bases from V and 5 bases from J, with 10 bases between. The CDR3 bases are TGTGCCAGCAGCTTATCCCCGGGTGACAATGAGCAGTTCTTC. Its protein is CASSLSPGDNEQFF.

The chain uses TRBV27 and TRBJ2-1, with TRBD2 matching over 13 bases. Germline V gene data show CDR1 as MNHEY and CDR2 as SMNVEV (reference sequence). V lost 2 bases and J lost 9; bases outside the gene matches: 7. The length of the CDR3 is 16 residues. The chain's CDR3 is CASSLGLAGVWGEQFF. DNA of the CDR3: TGTGCCAGCAGTTTAGGACTAGCGGGAGTGTGGGGTGAGCAGTTCTTC.